The TCR beta chain under discussion was sequenced for a study of cytomegalovirus exposure and HLA in healthy donors. Study results and caveats: Other equally common chains were less clonally expanded than HLA-associated TCR beta chains, a later analysis showed. Immune exposure information comprised only CMV serostatus. Roughly 170 TCR beta chains were listed as cytomegalovirus-associated. TCR beta V- and J-gene trimming, according to a later analysis, was linked to a missense DCLRE1C variant.

On this clone: The antigen remains undetermined.

The PCR used 60 Vbeta and 13 Jbeta primers. The data were produced by immunoSEQ multiplex PCR, yet TCRdb's version contains in-frame clones alone and is incomplete. Of 45,000 to 60,000 clones listed, over 60% are singletons. Trimming removed 0 bases from V and 3 bases from J, with 8 bases in between. The CDR3 loop spans 14 amino acids. The germline gives CDR1 MNHNY, CDR2 SVGAGI (reference sequence). The clonotype comes from a woman between 50 and 59 years old in good health and CMV-seronegative. The chain has TRBV6-6 and TRBJ1-1, with D hard to call. Source material: PBMCs. The CDR3 sequence is CASSYSDGDTEAFF. Written as DNA, the CDR3 is TGTGCCAGCAGTTACTCGGACGGGGACACTGAAGCTTTCTTT.